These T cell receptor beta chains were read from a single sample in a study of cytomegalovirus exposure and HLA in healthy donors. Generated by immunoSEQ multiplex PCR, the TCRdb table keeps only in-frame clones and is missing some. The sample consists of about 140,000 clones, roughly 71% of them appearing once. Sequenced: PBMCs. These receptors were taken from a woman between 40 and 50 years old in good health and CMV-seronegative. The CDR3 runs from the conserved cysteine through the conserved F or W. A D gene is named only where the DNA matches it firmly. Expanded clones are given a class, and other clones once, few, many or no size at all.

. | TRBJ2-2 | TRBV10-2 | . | TGCGCCAGCAGTGATCTTCAGGATGGAACCGGGGAGCTGTTTTTT | CASSDLQDGTGELFF
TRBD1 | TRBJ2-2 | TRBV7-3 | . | TGTGCCAGCAGCTCCGACAGGGTTTGGAACACCGGGGAGCTGTTTTTT | CASSSDRVWNTGELFF
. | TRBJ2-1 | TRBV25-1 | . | TGTGCCAGCAGGTCTTTTGGTGGGAGGAGCTCCTACAATGAGCAGTTCTTC | CASRSFGGRSSYNEQFF
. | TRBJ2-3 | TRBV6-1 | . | TGTGCCAGTAGGAGGGAATTTTCGGCAGATACGCAGTATTTT | CASRREFSADTQYF
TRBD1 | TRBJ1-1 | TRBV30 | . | TGTGCCGGGGCGAGGGACAGACCTGAAGCTTTCTTT | CAGARDRPEAFF
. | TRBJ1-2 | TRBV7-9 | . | TGTGCCAGCAGCCACCTCGCTGGGCCCCGCTATGGCTACACCTTC | CASSHLAGPRYGYTF
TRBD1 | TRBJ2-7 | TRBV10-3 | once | TGTGCCATCAGCGGGACAGGGGTTTCCTACGAGCAGTACTTC | CAISGTGVSYEQYF
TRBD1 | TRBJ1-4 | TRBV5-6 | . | TGTGCCAGCAGCTCCGGGACAGGGTTGTCTAATGAAAAACTGTTTTTT | CASSSGTGLSNEKLFF
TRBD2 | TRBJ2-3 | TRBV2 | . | TGTGCCAGCAGGAAGGGTAGGGTAGCGGGGCGCACAGATACGCAGTATTTT | CASRKGRVAGRTDTQYF
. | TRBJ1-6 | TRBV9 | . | TGTGCCAGCAGCGTAGAGCAGGTCCTTAATTCACCCCTCCACTTT | CASSVEQVLNSPLHF
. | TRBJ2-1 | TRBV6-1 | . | TGTGCCAGCAGTGGCACGGGACTGTTCTACAATGAGCAGTTCTTC | CASSGTGLFYNEQFF
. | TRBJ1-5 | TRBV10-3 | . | TGTGCCATCAGTGATAGACAGATTAATCAGCCCCAGCATTTT | CAISDRQINQPQHF
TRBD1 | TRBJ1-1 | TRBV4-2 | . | TGTGCCAGCAGCCAAGCAGGGACAGGGGCGACTGAAGCTTTCTTT | CASSQAGTGATEAFF
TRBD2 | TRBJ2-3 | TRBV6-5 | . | TGTGCCAGCAGTTCCTGGGGTAGCGGGGCGACAGATACGCAGTATTTT | CASSSWGSGATDTQYF
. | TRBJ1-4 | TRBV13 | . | TGTGCCAGCAGCCAGGGTGGTCTTTGGGAAAAACTGTTTTTT | CASSQGGLWEKLFF
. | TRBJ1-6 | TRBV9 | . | TGTGCCAGCAGCACCCAGGCCCCATATAATTCACCCCTCCACTTT | CASSTQAPYNSPLHF
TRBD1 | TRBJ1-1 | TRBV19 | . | TGTGCCAGTAGGGACAGGGGGCGAGTCTGGCGGGCTTTCTTT | CASRDRGRVWRAFF
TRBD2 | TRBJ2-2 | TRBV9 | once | TGTGCCTCGGACGGGCGGGGGGCCCGAGGGACCGGGGAGCTGTTTTTT | CASDGRGARGTGELFF
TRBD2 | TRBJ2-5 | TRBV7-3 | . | TGTGCCAGCAGCTTAACCGGGGGGGAGACCCAGTACTTC | CASSLTGGETQYF
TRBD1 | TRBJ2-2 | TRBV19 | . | TGTGCCAGTAGTGCTGTGGCAGGGGGAAAAACCGGGGAGCTGTTTTTT | CASSAVAGGKTGELFF
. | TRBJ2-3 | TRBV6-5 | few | TGTGCCAGCACTTACGGTTCAGGAAGCACAGATACGCAGTATTTT | CASTYGSGSTDTQYF
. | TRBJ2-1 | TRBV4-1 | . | TGCGCCAGCAGCCAAAGCGGGCAGGGACGTTGGGAGCAGTTCTTC | CASSQSGQGRWEQFF
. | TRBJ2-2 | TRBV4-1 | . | TGCGCCAGCAGCCAACACCCCGAAGGGGCCGGGGAGCTGTTTTTT | CASSQHPEGAGELFF
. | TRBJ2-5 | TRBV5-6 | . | TGTGCCAGCAGCTTAGGAGGGCGGACCCAGTACTTC | CASSLGGRTQYF
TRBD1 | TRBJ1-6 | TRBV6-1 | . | TGTGCCAGCAGTGATACAGGGGAACGTTCACCCCTCCACTTT | CASSDTGERSPLHF
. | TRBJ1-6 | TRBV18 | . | TGTGCCAGCTCACCAAGAGCAGGGGAAGGGTCACCCCTCCACTTT | CASSPRAGEGSPLHF
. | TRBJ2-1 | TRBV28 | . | TGTGCCAGCAGCCCGCATACTATGGGCAATGAGCAGTTCTTC | CASSPHTMGNEQFF
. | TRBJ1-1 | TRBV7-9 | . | TGTGCCAGCAGCTTTGAGGGCCAGGTCGGCACTGAAGCTTTCTTT | CASSFEGQVGTEAFF
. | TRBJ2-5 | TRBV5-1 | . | TGCGCCAGCAGCTTTTCTGAAGAGACCCAGTACTTC | CASSFSEETQYF
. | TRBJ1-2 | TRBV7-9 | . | TGTGCCAGCAGCGCCACAACGCCGGGCTATGGCTACACCTTC | CASSATTPGYGYTF
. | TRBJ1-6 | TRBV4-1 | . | TGCGCCAGCAGCCAAGCGGGGAAGACCTATAATTCACCCCTCCACTTT | CASSQAGKTYNSPLHF
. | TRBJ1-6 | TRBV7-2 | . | TGTGCCAGCAGCTTCAGCGGTTCACCCCTCCACTTT | CASSFSGSPLHF
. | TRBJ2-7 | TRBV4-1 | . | TGCGCCAGCAGCCTCAGGTCCGACTCCTACGAGCAGTACTTC | CASSLRSDSYEQYF
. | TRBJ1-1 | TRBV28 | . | TGTGCCAGCGGTGAACAGCAATTGGCCGCTTTCTTT | CASGEQQLAAFF
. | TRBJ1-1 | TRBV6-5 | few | TGTGCCAGCAGTTACTTAAGACCGACAGGGAACACTGAAGCTTTCTTT | CASSYLRPTGNTEAFF
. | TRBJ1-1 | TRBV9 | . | TGTGCCAGCAGCGTAGATCACAGGGCAAACACTGAAGCTTTCTTT | CASSVDHRANTEAFF
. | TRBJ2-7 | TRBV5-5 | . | TGTGCCAGCAGCTCCGGAACAGGAACCTACGAGCAGTACTTC | CASSSGTGTYEQYF
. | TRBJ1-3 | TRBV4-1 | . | TGCGCCAGCAGCAGGGGGACGGCGGAAAGAGCTGGAAACACCATATATTTT | CASSRGTAERAGNTIYF
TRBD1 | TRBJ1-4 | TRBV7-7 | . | TGTGCCAGCAGACCCGGACAGGGGAGGGTAGCAACTAATGAAAAACTGTTTTTT | CASRPGQGRVATNEKLFF
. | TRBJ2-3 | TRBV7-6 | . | TGTGCCAGCAGCTTATCCCGTCCGGGTCCTACTGGTGGGGATACGCAGTATTTT | CASSLSRPGPTGGDTQYF
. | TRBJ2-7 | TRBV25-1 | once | TGTGCCAGCAGTGAAGAGGGGGGGCGGTACGAGCAGTACTTC | CASSEEGGRYEQYF
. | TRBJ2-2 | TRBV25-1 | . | TGTGCCAGCAGTGTTACTACAGGGTCCGCCGGGGAGCTGTTTTTT | CASSVTTGSAGELFF
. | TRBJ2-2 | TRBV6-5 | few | TGTGCCAGCAGTTACTGGGCCGGCACCGGGGAGCTGTTTTTT | CASSYWAGTGELFF
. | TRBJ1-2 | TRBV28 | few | TGTGCCAGCAGTACAAATTTCGGGGGTGGCTACACCTTC | CASSTNFGGGYTF
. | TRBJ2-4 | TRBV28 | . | TGTGCCAGCAGTTTCCTCGATTCCGGTGCCAAAAACATTCAGTACTTC | CASSFLDSGAKNIQYF
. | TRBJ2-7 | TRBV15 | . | TGTGCCACCAGCAGAGGAGAAGCTCTCCCTTACGAGCAGTACTTC | CATSRGEALPYEQYF
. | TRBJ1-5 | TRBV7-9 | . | TGTGCCAGCAGCTTGTCGGGGAGTGTGGGTCAGCCCCAGCATTTT | CASSLSGSVGQPQHF
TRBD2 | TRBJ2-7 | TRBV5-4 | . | TGTGCCAGCAGCTCGTGGACTAGCGGGGAGTACGAGCAGTACTTC | CASSSWTSGEYEQYF
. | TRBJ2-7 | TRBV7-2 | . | TGTGCCAGCAGCTTAGGCGGGGACAGTTTGACCTACGAGCAGTACTTC | CASSLGGDSLTYEQYF
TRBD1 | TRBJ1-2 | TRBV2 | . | TGTGCCAGCGGGACAGAACGTAACTATGGCTACACCTTC | CASGTERNYGYTF
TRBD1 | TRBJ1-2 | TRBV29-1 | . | TGCAGCGCCGGCCGGCAGGGGGCGGGCGGCTACACCTTC | CSAGRQGAGGYTF
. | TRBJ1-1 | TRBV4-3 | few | TGCGCCAGCAGCCAATACAGGGAGTTGGGCACTGAAGCTTTCTTT | CASSQYRELGTEAFF
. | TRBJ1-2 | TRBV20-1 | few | TGCAGTGCTCTCTATGGCTACACCTTC | CSALYGYTF
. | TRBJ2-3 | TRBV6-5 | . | TGTGCCAGCAGTTACAGGCTAGCCCTAAGCACAGATACGCAGTATTTT | CASSYRLALSTDTQYF
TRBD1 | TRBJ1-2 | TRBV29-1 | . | TGCAGCGTTCAGACAGGGGCTAACTATGGCTACACCTTC | CSVQTGANYGYTF
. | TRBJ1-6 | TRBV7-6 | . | TGTGCCAGCAGCCTCCCGGGAGGGGACTCACCCCTCCACTTT | CASSLPGGDSPLHF
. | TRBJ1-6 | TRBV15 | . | TGTGCCACCAGCAGGAAGACCCTTGACGGGCTCCACTTT | CATSRKTLDGLHF
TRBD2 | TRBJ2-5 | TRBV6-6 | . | TGTGCCAGCAGTTCTCATAGCGGGCCGGAGACCCAGTACTTC | CASSSHSGPETQYF
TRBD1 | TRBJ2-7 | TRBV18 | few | TGTGCCAGCTCACCATCAAGGACAGGGCCCTACGAGCAGTACTTC | CASSPSRTGPYEQYF